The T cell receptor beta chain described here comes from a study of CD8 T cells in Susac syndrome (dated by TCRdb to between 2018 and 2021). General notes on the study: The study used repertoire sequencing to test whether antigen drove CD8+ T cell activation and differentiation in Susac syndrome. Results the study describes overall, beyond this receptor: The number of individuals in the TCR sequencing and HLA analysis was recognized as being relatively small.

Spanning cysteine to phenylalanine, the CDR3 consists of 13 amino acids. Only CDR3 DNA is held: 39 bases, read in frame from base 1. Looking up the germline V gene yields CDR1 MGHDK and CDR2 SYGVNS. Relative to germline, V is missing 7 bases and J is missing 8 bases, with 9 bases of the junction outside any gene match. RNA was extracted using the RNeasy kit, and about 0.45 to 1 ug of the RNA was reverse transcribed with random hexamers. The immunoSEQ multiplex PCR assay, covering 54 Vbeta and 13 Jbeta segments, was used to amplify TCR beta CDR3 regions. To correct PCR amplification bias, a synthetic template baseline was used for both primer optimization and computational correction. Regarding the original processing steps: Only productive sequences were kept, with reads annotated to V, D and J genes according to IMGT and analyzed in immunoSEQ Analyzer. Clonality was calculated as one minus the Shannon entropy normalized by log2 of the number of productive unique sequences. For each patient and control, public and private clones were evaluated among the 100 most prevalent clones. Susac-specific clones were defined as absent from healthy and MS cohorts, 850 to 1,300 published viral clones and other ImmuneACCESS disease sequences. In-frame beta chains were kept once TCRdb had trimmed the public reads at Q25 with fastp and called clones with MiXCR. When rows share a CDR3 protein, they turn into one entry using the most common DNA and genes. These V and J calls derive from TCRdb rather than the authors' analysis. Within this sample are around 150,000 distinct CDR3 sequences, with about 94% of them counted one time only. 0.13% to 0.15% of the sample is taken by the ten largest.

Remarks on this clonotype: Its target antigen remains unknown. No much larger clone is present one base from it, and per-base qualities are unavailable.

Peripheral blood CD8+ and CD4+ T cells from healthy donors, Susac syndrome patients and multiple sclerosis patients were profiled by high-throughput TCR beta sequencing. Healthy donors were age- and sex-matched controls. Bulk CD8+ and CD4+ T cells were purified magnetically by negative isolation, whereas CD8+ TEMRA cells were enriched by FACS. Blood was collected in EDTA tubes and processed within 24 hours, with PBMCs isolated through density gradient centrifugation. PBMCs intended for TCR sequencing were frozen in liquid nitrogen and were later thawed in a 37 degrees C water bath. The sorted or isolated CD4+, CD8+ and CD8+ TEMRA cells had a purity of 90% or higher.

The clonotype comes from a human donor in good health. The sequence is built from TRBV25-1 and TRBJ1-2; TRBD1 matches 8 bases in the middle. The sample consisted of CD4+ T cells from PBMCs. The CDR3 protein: CASTETGALGYTF. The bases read TGTGCCAGCACTGAGACAGGGGCTCTCGGCTACACCTTC.